This T cell receptor (beta chain) was recovered during a study of Graves' ophthalmopathy and Graves' hyperthyroidism. This clonotype was seen ten or more times. The CDR3 length is 13 residues. Germline lookup yields CDR1 SEHNR and CDR2 FQNEAQ (reference sequence). Trimming left V 4 bases short and J 8 bases short, with 14 bases between. Amplification of the TCR beta CDR3 regions used RNA transcripts (as template). RT-PCR in the first round used HTBI primers; a second-round multiplex PCR followed. TCRdb redid the calling of the multiplex PCR reads with MiXCR, one entry per CDR3 protein. Among some 520,000 distinct CDR3 sequences listed, 13% to 15% were seen once.

This TCR was recovered from a woman aged 25 to 45 with Graves' ophthalmopathy. The rearrangement uses TRBV7-9 and TRBJ1-2, with D hard to call. Sequenced: blood. For the CDR3, the DNA is TGTGCCAGCAGCTGGAAGACCGAAGGCGGCTACACCTTC. Protein: CASSWKTEGGYTF.